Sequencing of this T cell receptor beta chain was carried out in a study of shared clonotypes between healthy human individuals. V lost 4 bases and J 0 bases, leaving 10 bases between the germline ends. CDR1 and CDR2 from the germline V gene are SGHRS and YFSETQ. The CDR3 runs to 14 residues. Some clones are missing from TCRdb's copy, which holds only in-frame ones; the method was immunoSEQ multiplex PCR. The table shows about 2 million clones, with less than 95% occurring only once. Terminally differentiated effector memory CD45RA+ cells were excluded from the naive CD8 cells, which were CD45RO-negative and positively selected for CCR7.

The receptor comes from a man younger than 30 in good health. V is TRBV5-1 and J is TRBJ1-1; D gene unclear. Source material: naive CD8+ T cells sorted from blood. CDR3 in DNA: TGCGCCAGCAGCGCAAGGAGTATGAACACTGAAGCTTTCTTT. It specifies CASSARSMNTEAFF. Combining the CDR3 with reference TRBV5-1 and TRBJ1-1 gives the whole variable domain KAGVTQTPRYLIKTRGQQVTLSCSPISGHRSVSWYQQTPGQGLQFLFEYFSETQRNKGNFPGRFSGRQFSNSRSEMNVSTLELGDSALYLCASSARSMNTEAFFGQGTRLTVV.